The 14 T cell receptor beta chains below were found in one sample sequenced in a study of regulatory T cells in long-lasting Graves disease. Libraries of TCR beta came from iRepertoire HTBI primers plus Arm-PCR of CDR3 regions. TCRdb called the multiplex PCR reads again in MiXCR, with one record for every CDR3 protein. Of about 470,000 distinct CDR3 sequences in the sample, 20% to 25% are singletons; the top ten hold about 7%. Time point indicated: persistent/refractory GD, antithyroid drugs over 5 years with positive TRAb. Extracted RNA from PBMCs served as the source of the TCR library. Here the sequenced sample was peripheral blood mononuclear cells (PBMCs), taken when the disease was refractory, from a patient treated with antithyroid drugs. These TCRs come from a female donor with Graves disease.

This clonotype was observed many times. The chain is built from TRBV28 and TRBJ2-7, with 8 bases that match TRBD2. Germline CDR1 MDHEN, CDR2 SYDVKM. With V trimmed by 5 bases and J by 10 bases, 10 bases remained unmatched. This CDR3 has 13 residues. Here the CDR3 reads CASSPTRLAQQYF. CDR3 DNA sequence: TGTGCCAGCAGTCCGACTCGACTAGCGCAACAGTACTTC.

This clonotype was recorded at least ten times. The chain combines TRBV11-2 with TRBJ1-1; TRBD1 matches 11 bases. The CDR3 is 14 residues long. Losses at the gene ends were 6 bases for V and 5 bases for J; bases not matched to a gene: 5. The germline V gene encodes CDR1 SGHAT and CDR2 FQNNGV. In DNA form, the CDR3 reads TGTGCCAGCAGGGACCGGGACAGGGGGACTGAAGCTTTCTTT. This translates into CASRDRDRGTEAFF.

This sequence joins TRBV12-3 or TRBV12-4 and TRBJ2-1, with D possibly matching TRBD1 (6 bases). CDR3 size: 16 residues. Trimming removed 2 bases from V and 5 bases from J, with 16 bases in between. The DNA of the CDR3 is TGTGCCAGCAGTTTAAAAAGGCCCAGGGGACACAATGAGCAGTTCTTC. It yields the protein CASSLKRPRGHNEQFF.

The gene calls are TRBV5-1 and TRBJ2-2; 7 nucleotides line up with TRBD1. Germline V lookup: CDR1 SGHRS, CDR2 YFSETQ. The CDR3 has 15 amino acids. After removal of 0 bases from V and 6 bases from J, the junction contained 5 bases not matched to a gene. The CDR3 protein is CASSLDAGGPGELFF. The CDR3 DNA sequence: TGCGCCAGCAGCTTGGATGCAGGGGGACCCGGGGAGCTGTTTTTT.

This clonotype was detected only a few times. The V and J genes are TRBV11-3 and TRBJ1-3; D perhaps matches TRBD1 (6 bases). Between the trimmed V and J ends, which lost 8 bases and 0 bases, there was a span of 8 bases. Germline loops: CDR1 SGHNT, CDR2 YENEEA. The CDR3 has 13 residues. The CDR3 spells CASQGFSGNTIYF. The CDR3 DNA sequence: TGTGCCAGCCAGGGGTTCTCTGGAAACACCATATATTTT.

The chain recombines TRBV6-5 with TRBJ1-1, with D perhaps TRBD1 (5 bases). This CDR3 comprises 14 residues. Trimming took 2 bases from V and 1 from J, leaving 8 bases between them. CDR1 and CDR2 from the germline V gene are MNHEY and SVGAGI. CDR3 sequence reads: CASSYRRENTEAFF. CDR3 nucleotides: TGTGCCAGCAGTTACCGCAGGGAGAACACTGAAGCTTTCTTT.

Note on this clonotype: This may be a read error: a much more frequent sequence differs by one nucleotide. The V call is TRBV28, the J call TRBJ1-5; possible D gene TRBD1, 5 bases. From germline, CDR1 is MDHEN and CDR2 SYDVKM. The CDR3 runs to 11 residues. In DNA form, the CDR3 reads TGTGCCGGGGGGAGCGCCCAGCCCCAGCGTTTT. Translation gives CAGGSAQPQRF.

The chain uses TRBV20-1 and TRBJ2-2; tentative D call: TRBD2 (5 bases). The V end was cut by 7 bases, the J end by 5 bases, with 14 bases between. Germline V gene lookup returns CDR1 DFQATT and CDR2 SNEGSKA (reference sequence). The CDR3 covers 13 residues. The CDR3 loop reads CSGASRLTGELFF. DNA of the CDR3: TGCAGTGGGGCTAGCAGGTTGACCGGGGAGCTGTTTTTT.

This clonotype has at least ten counts. The V call is TRBV11-2, the J call TRBJ2-7, with 9 positions matching TRBD1. The CDR3 contains 15 residues. Germline CDR1 is SGHAT and CDR2 is FQNNGV. V shed 6 bases and J 3 bases; nucleotides not matched to a gene: 9. CDR3 loop: CASRFPGTGFYEQYF. DNA for the CDR3: TGTGCCAGCAGGTTCCCTGGGACAGGGTTCTACGAGCAGTACTTC. Variable domain in full (rest from reference TRBV11-2 and TRBJ2-7): EAGVAQSPRYKIIEKRQSVAFWCNPISGHATLYWYQQILGQGPKLLIQFQNNGVVDDSQLPKDRFSAERLKGVDSTLKIQPAKLEDSAVYLCASRFPGTGFYEQYFGPGTRLTVT.

This clonotype has ten or more counts. The V call is TRBV20-1, the J call TRBJ2-7; maybe TRBD2 (6 bases). V was clipped by 1 base and J by 3 bases, with 10 bases between them. The CDR3 has 13 amino acids. The germline CDR1 and CDR2 sequences are DFQATT and SNEGSKA (reference sequence). CDR3 amino acids: CSARGGTLYEQYF. The CDR3 DNA sequence: TGCAGTGCTAGAGGCGGGACTCTCTACGAGCAGTACTTC.

This clonotype occurred a few times. This chain connects TRBV5-1 to TRBJ2-7, with D maybe TRBD2 (8 bases). Trimming took off 5 bases at V and 0 bases at J, with 15 bases between the two ends. The CDR3 spans 15 residues. The germline gives CDR1 SGHRS, CDR2 YFSETQ. As DNA, the CDR3 is TGCGCCAGCAGTTCGGGGGGGGACAGCTCCTACGAGCAGTACTTC. Its protein product is CASSSGGDSSYEQYF. The complete variable domain, with remaining parts taken from reference TRBV5-1 and TRBJ2-7, reads KAGVTQTPRYLIKTRGQQVTLSCSPISGHRSVSWYQQTPGQGLQFLFEYFSETQRNKGNFPGRFSGRQFSNSRSEMNVSTLELGDSALYLCASSSGGDSSYEQYFGPGTRLTVT.

The table lists this clonotype with a few counts. The rearrangement joins TRBV30 to TRBJ1-2; the D is unclear. V dropped 8 bases and J dropped 5 bases, with 18 bases sitting between them. This CDR3 contains 13 residues. The germline CDR1 and CDR2 sequences are GTSNPN and SVGIG (reference sequence). The CDR3 coding sequence is TGTGCCGAAGGGAGGTATGGGATTTATGGCTACACCTTC. It is translated as CAEGRYGIYGYTF.

The genes are TRBV20-1 and TRBJ2-5; no definite D call. Trimming pared 7 bases from V and 5 bases from J, leaving 14 bases between. CDR1 and CDR2 (germline): DFQATT, SNEGSKA (reference sequence). This CDR3 has 12 residues. The DNA for the CDR3 is TGCAGTGTCCTACCTACTGGGGAGACCCAGTACTTC. Encoded protein: CSVLPTGETQYF.

Details on this clonotype: A read error may be the cause here, since a much bigger clone is one base away. This sequence joins TRBV12-5 and TRBJ1-3; no firm D call. V was pared by 0 bases and J by 0 bases, with 18 bases between. Germline V gene data show CDR1 as LGHNT and CDR2 as FRNRAP. CDR3 length equals 19 residues. The CDR3 spells CASGLVPALDGNSGNTIYF. CDR3 nucleotide sequence: TGTGCTAGTGGTTTGGTACCGGCACTCGACGGTAACTCTGGAAACACCATATATTTT.